This T cell receptor (beta chain) is from a study of beta chain features in type 1 diabetes. Study-wide context: Comparable age, gender and cell yields were observed in patients relative to healthy donors.

Researchers reported sorting CD4+ naive, central memory, regulatory and stem cell-like memory cells via CD45RO/CCR7/CD25/CD127/CD95/CD27. Post-sort purity exceeded 98% for all sorted populations. Study-wide findings and caveats: In all four CD4+ subsets, TCRB CDR3 length was significantly, moderately reduced in type 1 diabetes. There were fewer insertions and more deletions at the VDJ junctions of type 1 diabetes patients.

About this clone itself: Antigen unknown.

All of the isolated RNA was reverse transcribed, so expressed TCRB transcripts were sequenced. Here immunoSEQ multiplex PCR was the method, and the copy in TCRdb shows in-frame clones only, minus some. This sample yields about 160,000 clones, of which around a tenth are seen a single time; approximately 0.5% belongs to the top ten. This CDR3 has 11 amino acids. With 4 bases removed from V and 6 bases from J, the gap between germline ends came to 4 bases. Per the germline V gene, CDR1 is SNHLY and CDR2 is FYNNEI. The source is a man between 25 and 39 years old with type 1 diabetes. Sequencing was performed on central memory CD4+ T cells from blood. The V and J genes are TRBV2 and TRBJ2-1; D unresolved. The CDR3 nucleotides are TGTGCCAGCAGTGCAGGCAATGAGCAGTTCTTC. This gives the protein CASSAGNEQFF.